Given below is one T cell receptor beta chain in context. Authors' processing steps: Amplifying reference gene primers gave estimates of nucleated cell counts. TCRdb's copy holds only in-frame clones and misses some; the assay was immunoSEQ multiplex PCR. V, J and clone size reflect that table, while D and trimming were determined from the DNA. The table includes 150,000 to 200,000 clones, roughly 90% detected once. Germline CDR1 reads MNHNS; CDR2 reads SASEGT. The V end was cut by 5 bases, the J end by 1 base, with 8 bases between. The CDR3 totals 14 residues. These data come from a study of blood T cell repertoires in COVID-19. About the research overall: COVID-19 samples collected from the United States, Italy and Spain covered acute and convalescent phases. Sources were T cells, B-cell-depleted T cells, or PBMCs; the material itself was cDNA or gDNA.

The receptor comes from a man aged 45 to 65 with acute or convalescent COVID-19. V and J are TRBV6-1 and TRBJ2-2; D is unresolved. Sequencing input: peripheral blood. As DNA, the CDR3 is TGTGCCAGCAGTCAGTTCAGGAACACCGGGGAGCTGTTTTTT. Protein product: CASSQFRNTGELFF.